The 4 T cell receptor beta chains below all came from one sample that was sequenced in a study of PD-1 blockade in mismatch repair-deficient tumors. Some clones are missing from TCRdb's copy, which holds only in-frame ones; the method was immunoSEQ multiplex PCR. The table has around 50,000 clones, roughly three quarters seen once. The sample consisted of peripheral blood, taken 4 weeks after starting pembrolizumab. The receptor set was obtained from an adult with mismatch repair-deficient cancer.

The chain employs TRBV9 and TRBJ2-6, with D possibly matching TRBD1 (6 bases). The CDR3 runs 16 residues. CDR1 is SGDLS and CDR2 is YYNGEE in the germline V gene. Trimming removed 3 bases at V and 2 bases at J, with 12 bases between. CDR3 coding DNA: TGTGCCAGCAGCGGGGGGTACAGGGCTGGGGCCAACGTCCTGACTTTC. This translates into CASSGGYRAGANVLTF. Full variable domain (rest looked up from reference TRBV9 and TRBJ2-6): DSGVTQTPKHLITATGQRVTLRCSPRSGDLSVYWYQQSLDQGLQFLIQYYNGEERAKGNILERFSAQQFPDLHSELNLSSLELGDSALYFCASSGGYRAGANVLTFGAGSRLTVL.

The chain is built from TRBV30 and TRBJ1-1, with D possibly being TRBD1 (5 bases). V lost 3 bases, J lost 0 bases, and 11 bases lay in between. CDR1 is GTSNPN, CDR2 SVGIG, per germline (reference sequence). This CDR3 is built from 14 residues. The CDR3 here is CAWRRGRVNTEAFF. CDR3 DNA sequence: TGTGCCTGGAGGAGGGGACGTGTGAACACTGAAGCTTTCTTT.

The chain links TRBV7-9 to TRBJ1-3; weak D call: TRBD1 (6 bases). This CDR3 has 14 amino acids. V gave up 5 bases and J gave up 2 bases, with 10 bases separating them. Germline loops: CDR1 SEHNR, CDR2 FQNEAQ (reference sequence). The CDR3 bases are TGTGCCAGCAGCCTAGGGGGGACTGGAAACACCATATATTTT. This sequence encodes CASSLGGTGNTIYF. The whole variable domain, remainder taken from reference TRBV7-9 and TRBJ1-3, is DTGVSQNPRHKITKRGQNVTFRCDPISEHNRLYWYRQTLGQGPEFLTYFQNEAQLEKSRLLSDRFSAERPKGSFSTLEIQRTEQGDSAMYLCASSLGGTGNTIYFGEGSWLTVV.

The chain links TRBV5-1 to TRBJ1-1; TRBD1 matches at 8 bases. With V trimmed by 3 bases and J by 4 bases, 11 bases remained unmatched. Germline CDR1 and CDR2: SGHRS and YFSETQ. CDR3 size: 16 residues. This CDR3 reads CASSSRGQGASTEAFF. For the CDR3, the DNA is TGCGCCAGCAGCTCCCGGGGGCAGGGGGCGTCCACTGAAGCTTTCTTT.